Below, 9 T cell receptor beta chains from the same sample are listed, as sequenced in a study of T cells in Graves' hyperthyroidism and ophthalmopathy. From RNA transcripts, TCR beta CDR3 regions were amplified. TCR CDR3 regions were first amplified by RT-PCR with HTBI primers. TCRdb analysed the multiplex PCR reads with MiXCR anew, one entry per CDR3 protein. Of 250,000 or so distinct CDR3 sequences detected, 15% to 20% appear once; the ten largest clones hold around 30%. Specimen: blood. Every receptor here comes from a young woman with Graves' ophthalmopathy.

CDR3 residues: CASSQDILQGRISMNTEAFF. The CDR3 DNA reads as TGCGCCAGCAGCCAAGATATTCTACAGGGGAGGATAAGCATGAACACTGAAGCTTTCTTT. The J gene is TRBJ1-1, the V gene TRBV4-1; 7 bases fit TRBD1. Germline-derived CDR1 and CDR2 are MGHRA and YSYEKL. The CDR3 runs to 20 residues. V lost 0 bases to trimming and J lost 0 bases; unmatched junction nucleotides: 16.

This clonotype occurred many times. The V and J genes are TRBV6-1 and TRBJ1-4; 9 bases agree with TRBD1. This CDR3 spans 15 amino acids. The V segment lost 6 bases and the J segment 4 bases; nucleotides outside the gene matches: 6. Germline values: CDR1 MNHNS, CDR2 SASEGT. CDR3 DNA sequence: TGTGCCAGCAGGACCGGGACAGGGTTTAATGAAAAACTGTTTTTT. Encoded protein: CASRTGTGFNEKLFF.

This clonotype was detected ten times or more. The chain links TRBV7-3 to TRBJ2-2; D may be TRBD2 (6 bases). The ends were cut back, 5 bases at V and 3 bases at J, with 16 bases in the middle. Per germline, CDR1 SGHTA and CDR2 FQGTGA. This CDR3 has 16 residues. CDR3 amino acids: CASSPFGGEDTGELFF. The CDR3 nucleotides are TGTGCCAGCAGCCCGTTCGGCGGGGAGGACACCGGGGAGCTGTTTTTT.

This clonotype has a count of ten or more. This chain links TRBV28 with TRBJ2-2; 12 bases fit TRBD1. V dropped 5 bases and J dropped 7; count of bases not matched to a gene: 11. The CDR3 is 17 residues long. From germline, CDR1 is MDHEN and CDR2 SYDVKM. CDR3 protein: CASSRLPGQGADGELFF. The CDR3 DNA reads TGTGCCAGCAGTCGATTGCCGGGACAGGGGGCTGACGGGGAGCTGTTTTTT. The whole variable domain, filled in from reference TRBV28 and TRBJ2-2, reads DVKVTQSSRYLVKRTGEKVFLECVQDMDHENMFWYRQDPGLGLRLIYFSYDVKMKEKGDIPEGYSVSREKKERFSLILESASTNQTSMYLCASSRLPGQGADGELFFGEGSRLTVL.

V usage is TRBV28 and J usage is TRBJ1-3; D perhaps matches TRBD1 (6 bases). Trimming took 8 bases from V and 0 from J, leaving 23 bases between them. Per germline, CDR1 MDHEN and CDR2 SYDVKM. The CDR3 is 18 amino acids. The CDR3 here is CASGSGTPDYDSGNTIYF. CDR3 sequence (DNA): TGTGCCAGCGGCTCCGGGACACCAGACTACGACTCTGGAAACACCATATATTTT.

In this sample, this clonotype turned up many times. This chain links TRBV5-1 with TRBJ2-2; D may be TRBD1 (6 bases). CDR3 length: 16 residues. Trimming removed 5 bases from V and 2 bases from J, with 16 bases in between. Germline values: CDR1 SGHRS, CDR2 YFSETQ. CDR3 sequence: CASSYSGQTNTGELFF. The CDR3 nucleotides read TGCGCCAGCAGTTATTCAGGACAGACCAACACCGGGGAGCTGTTTTTT.

The V and J genes are TRBV5-1 and TRBJ2-7, with TRBD1 as a possible D gene (8 bases). CDR1 and CDR2 from the germline V gene are SGHRS and YFSETQ. CDR3 length: 14 residues. V was trimmed by 5 bases and J by 5 bases, leaving 17 bases between them. The chain's CDR3 is CASRSGQGGNEQYF. CDR3 nucleotides: TGCGCCAGCAGATCCGGACAGGGAGGGAACGAGCAGTACTTC.

This clonotype was detected ten times or more. The chain uses TRBV7-9 and TRBJ2-2; 8 bases line up with TRBD2. Germline CDR1 reads SEHNR; CDR2 reads FQNEAQ (reference sequence). J was trimmed by 0 bases and V by 1 base; bases with no gene match: 1. The CDR3 extends over 16 amino acids. The CDR3 spells CASSLGLASNTGELFF. CDR3 coding DNA: TGTGCCAGCAGCTTAGGACTAGCGTCGAACACCGGGGAGCTGTTTTTT. Using reference TRBV7-9 and TRBJ2-2 for the parts outside the CDR3, the full variable domain is DTGVSQNPRHKITKRGQNVTFRCDPISEHNRLYWYRQTLGQGPEFLTYFQNEAQLEKSRLLSDRFSAERPKGSFSTLEIQRTEQGDSAMYLCASSLGLASNTGELFFGEGSRLTVL.

In this sample, this clonotype turned up many times. The chain uses TRBV5-1 and TRBJ1-2; 8 positions agree with TRBD1. Germline trimming cut 2 bases from V and 7 bases from J; bases unmatched to any gene: 1. The germline V gene encodes CDR1 SGHRS and CDR2 YFSETQ. The CDR3 extends over 12 amino acids. The CDR3 region is CASSFDRGGYTF. In nucleotides, the CDR3 is TGCGCCAGCAGCTTTGACAGGGGTGGCTACACCTTC.